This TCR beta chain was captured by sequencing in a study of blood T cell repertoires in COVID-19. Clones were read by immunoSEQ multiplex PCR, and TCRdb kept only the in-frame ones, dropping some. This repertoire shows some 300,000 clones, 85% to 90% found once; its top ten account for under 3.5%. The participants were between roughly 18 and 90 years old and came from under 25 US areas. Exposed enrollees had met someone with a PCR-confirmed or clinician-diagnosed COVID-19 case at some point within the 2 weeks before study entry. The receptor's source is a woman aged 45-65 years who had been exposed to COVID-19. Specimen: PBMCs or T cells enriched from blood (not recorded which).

This CDR3 reads CASSQTGTYEQYF. The CDR3 DNA follows: TGTGCCAGCAGCCAAACAGGGACCTACGAGCAGTACTTC. The genes are TRBV3-1 (or the pseudogene TRBV3-2) and TRBJ2-7, with D possibly TRBD1 on 6 matching bases. Germline V gives CDR1 LGHDT, CDR2 YNNKEL (reference sequence). With 2 bases removed from V and 2 bases from J, the gap between germline ends came to 7 bases. The CDR3 consists of 13 residues.